The clone carrying this TCR beta chain was picked up many times. Preparation of the TCRbeta library was carried out with unique molecular identifiers. MiXCR, applied by TCRdb to the PCR reads, yields one record per CDR3 protein. The table records 200,000 or so distinct CDR3 sequences, roughly 6.5% of them present only once. The sample is drawn from a study of T-cell reconstitution after alpha-beta-depleted transplantation in children. The ends were cut back, 4 bases at V and 5 bases at J, with 15 bases in the middle. The CDR3 extends over 14 amino acids. This specimen consisted of PBMCs, obtained before TCRalphabeta/CD19-depleted stem cell transplant. The chain is built from TRBV12-3 or TRBV12-4 and TRBJ2-7; D not certain. The receptor comes from a girl less than two years old with combined immunodeficiency, due to receive a stem cell transplant. As DNA, the CDR3 is TGTGCCAGCAGTTCCGGGCTCGAGGAGCACGAGCAGTACTTC. Its protein is CASSSGLEEHEQYF.